Described below is a single TCR beta chain sequence and its context. The repertoire was sequenced with immunoSEQ multiplex PCR; TCRdb's copy has only in-frame clones and lacks some. The table includes 200,000 to 250,000 clones, 75% to 90% detected once. The sample is drawn from a study of blood T cell repertoires in COVID-19. Overall study: Samples taken during acute and convalescent COVID-19 were collected in the United States, Italy and Spain.

The CDR3 covers 15 residues. Germline CDR1 is SGHTA and CDR2 is FQGTGA. Trimming removed 4 bases from V and 6 bases from J; junction bases left unmatched: 10. Source material: peripheral blood. The receptor was isolated from an elderly woman with COVID-19, enrolled during active disease. This chain links TRBV7-3 with TRBJ2-3; 7 bases fit TRBD2. This CDR3 is CASSSFGLVRDTQYF. The CDR3 region has the DNA TGTGCCAGCAGCTCTTTCGGACTAGTTCGCGATACGCAGTATTTT.